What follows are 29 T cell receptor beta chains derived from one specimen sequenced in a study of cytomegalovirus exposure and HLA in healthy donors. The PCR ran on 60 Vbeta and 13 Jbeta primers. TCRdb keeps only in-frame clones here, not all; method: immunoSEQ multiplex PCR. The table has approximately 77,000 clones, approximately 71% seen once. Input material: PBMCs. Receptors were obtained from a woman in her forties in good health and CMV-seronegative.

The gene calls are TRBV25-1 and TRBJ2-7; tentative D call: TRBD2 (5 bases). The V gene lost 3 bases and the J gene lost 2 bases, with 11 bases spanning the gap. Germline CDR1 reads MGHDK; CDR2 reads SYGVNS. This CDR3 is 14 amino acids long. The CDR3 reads CASSDFDGAYEQYF. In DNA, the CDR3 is TGTGCCAGCAGTGATTTTGACGGGGCCTACGAGCAGTACTTC.

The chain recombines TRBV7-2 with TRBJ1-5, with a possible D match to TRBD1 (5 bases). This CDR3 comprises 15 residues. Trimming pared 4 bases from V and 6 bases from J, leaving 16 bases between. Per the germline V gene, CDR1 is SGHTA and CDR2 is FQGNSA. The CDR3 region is CASSSREQGFQPQHF. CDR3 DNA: TGTGCCAGCAGCTCCCGGGAGCAGGGTTTTCAGCCCCAGCATTTT.

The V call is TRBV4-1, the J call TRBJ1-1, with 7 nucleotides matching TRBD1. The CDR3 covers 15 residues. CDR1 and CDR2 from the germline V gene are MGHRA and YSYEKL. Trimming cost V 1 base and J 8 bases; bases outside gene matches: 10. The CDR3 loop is CASSQVSGARGEAFF. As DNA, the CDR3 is TGCGCCAGCAGCCAAGTTTCTGGGGCCAGGGGGGAAGCTTTCTTT.

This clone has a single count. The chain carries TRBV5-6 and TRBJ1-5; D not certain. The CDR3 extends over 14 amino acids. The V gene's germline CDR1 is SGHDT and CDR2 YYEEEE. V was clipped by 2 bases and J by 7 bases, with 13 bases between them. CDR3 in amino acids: CASSFGRGSQPQHF. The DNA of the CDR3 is TGTGCCAGCAGCTTTGGGAGAGGGTCGCAGCCCCAGCATTTT.

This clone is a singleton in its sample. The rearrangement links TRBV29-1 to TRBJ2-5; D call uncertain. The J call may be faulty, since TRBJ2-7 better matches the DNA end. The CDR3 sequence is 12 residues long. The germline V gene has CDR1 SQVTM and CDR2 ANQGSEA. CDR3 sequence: CSVWQDTYEQYF. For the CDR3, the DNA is TGCAGCGTTTGGCAGGATACCTACGAGCAGTACTTC.

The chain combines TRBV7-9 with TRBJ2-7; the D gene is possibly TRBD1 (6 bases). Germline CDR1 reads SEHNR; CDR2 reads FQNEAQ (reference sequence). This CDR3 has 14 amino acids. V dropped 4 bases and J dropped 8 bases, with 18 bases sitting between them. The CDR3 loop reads CASSSTTGPLQQYF. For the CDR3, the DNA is TGTGCCAGCAGCTCCACCACAGGGCCCCTACAGCAGTACTTC.

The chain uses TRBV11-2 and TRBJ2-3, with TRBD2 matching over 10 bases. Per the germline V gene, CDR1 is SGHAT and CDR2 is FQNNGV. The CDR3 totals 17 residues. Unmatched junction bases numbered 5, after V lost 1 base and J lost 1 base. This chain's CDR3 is CASSLVSGTSGTDTQYF. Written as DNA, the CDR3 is TGTGCCAGCAGCTTAGTTTCCGGGACTAGCGGCACAGATACGCAGTATTTT. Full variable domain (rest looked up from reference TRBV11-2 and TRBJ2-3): EAGVAQSPRYKIIEKRQSVAFWCNPISGHATLYWYQQILGQGPKLLIQFQNNGVVDDSQLPKDRFSAERLKGVDSTLKIQPAKLEDSAVYLCASSLVSGTSGTDTQYFGPGTRLTVL.

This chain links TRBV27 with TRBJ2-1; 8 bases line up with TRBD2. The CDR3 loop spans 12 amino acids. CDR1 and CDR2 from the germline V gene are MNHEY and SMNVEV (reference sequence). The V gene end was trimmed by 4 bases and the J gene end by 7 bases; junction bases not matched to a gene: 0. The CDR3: CASSSGGNEQFF. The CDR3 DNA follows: TGTGCCAGCAGTTCGGGAGGGAATGAGCAGTTCTTC.

CDR3 residues: CASGRLTFSGNTIYF. CDR3 DNA: TGTGCCAGCGGCCGCCTGACATTCTCTGGAAACACCATATATTTT. The chain couples TRBV6-5 to TRBJ1-3; no reliable D call. This CDR3 has 15 residues. CDR1 is MNHEY, CDR2 SVGAGI, per germline. Deletions cut 8 bases from V and 0 bases from J, with 14 bases between.

CDR3 sequence reads: CASSELAGGGTGELFF. CDR3 DNA sequence: TGTGCCAGCAGTGAACTAGCGGGAGGCGGCACCGGGGAGCTGTTTTTT. V and J are TRBV2 and TRBJ2-2, with TRBD2 matching over 11 bases. Losses at the gene ends were 2 bases for V and 4 bases for J; bases not matched to a gene: 3. From germline, CDR1 is SNHLY and CDR2 FYNNEI. CDR3 size: 16 residues.

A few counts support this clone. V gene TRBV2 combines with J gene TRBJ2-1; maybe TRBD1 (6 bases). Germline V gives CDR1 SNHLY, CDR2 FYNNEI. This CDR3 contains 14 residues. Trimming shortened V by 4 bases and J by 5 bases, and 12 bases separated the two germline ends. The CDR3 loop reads CASSVDRKNNEQFF. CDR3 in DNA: TGTGCCAGCAGTGTGGACAGAAAAAACAATGAGCAGTTCTTC.

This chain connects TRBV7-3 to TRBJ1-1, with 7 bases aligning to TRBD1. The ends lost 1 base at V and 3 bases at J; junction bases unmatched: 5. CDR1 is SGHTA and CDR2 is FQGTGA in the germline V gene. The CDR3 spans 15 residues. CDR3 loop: CASSLSSGGHTEAFF. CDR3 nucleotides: TGTGCCAGCAGCTTAAGTTCAGGGGGGCACACTGAAGCTTTCTTT.

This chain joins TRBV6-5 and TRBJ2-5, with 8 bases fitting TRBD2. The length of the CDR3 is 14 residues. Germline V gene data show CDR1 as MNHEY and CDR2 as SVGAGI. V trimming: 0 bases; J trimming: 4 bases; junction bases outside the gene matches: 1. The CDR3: CASSYSSGGETQYF. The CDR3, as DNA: TGTGCCAGCAGTTACTCGAGCGGGGGAGAGACCCAGTACTTC.

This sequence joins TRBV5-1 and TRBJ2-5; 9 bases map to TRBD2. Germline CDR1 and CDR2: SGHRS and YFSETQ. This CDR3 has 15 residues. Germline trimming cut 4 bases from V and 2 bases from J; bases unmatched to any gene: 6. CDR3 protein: CASSLSGRLQETQYF. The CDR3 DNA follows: TGCGCCAGCAGCCTAAGCGGGAGGCTTCAAGAGACCCAGTACTTC.

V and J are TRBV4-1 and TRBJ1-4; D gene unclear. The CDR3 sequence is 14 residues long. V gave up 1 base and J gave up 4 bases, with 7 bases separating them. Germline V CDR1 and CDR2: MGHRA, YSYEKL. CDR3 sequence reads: CASSQGSINEKLFF. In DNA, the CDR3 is TGCGCCAGCAGCCAAGGCAGTATTAATGAAAAACTGTTTTTT.

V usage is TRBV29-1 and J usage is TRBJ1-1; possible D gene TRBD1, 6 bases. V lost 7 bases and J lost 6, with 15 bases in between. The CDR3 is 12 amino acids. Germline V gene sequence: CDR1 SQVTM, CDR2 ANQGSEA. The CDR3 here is CSEDRSLPEAFF. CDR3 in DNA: TGCAGCGAAGACAGGAGCCTTCCTGAAGCTTTCTTT.

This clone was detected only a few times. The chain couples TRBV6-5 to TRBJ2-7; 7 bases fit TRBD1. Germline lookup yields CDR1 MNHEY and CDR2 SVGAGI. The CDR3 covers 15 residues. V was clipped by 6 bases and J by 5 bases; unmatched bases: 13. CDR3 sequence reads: CASRGRAGGTNEQYF. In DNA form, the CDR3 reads TGTGCCAGCAGGGGCCGGGCAGGGGGAACGAACGAGCAGTACTTC.

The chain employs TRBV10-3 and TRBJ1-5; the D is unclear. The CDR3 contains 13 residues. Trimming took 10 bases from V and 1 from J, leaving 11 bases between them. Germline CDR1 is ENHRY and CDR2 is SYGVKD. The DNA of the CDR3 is TGTGCCACCGGGGTCCAAAGCAATCAGCCCCAGCATTTT. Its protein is CATGVQSNQPQHF.

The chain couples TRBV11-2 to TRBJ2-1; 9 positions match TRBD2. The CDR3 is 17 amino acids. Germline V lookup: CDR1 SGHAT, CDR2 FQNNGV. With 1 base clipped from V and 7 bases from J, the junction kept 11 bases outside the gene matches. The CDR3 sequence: CASSLVGGASGNNEQFF. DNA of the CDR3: TGTGCCAGCAGCTTAGTCGGGGGGGCTAGCGGGAATAATGAGCAGTTCTTC.

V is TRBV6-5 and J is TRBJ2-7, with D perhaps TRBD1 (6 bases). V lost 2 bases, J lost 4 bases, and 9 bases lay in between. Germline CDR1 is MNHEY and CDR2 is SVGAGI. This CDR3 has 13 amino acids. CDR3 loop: CASSYRGMYEQYF. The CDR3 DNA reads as TGTGCCAGCAGTTACAGGGGGATGTACGAGCAGTACTTC.

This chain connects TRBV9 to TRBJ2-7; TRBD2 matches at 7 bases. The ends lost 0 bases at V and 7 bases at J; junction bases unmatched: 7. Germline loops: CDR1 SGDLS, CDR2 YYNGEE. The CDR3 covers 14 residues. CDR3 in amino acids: CASSVGGGFREQYF. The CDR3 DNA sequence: TGTGCCAGCAGCGTAGGGGGAGGGTTTCGGGAGCAGTACTTC.

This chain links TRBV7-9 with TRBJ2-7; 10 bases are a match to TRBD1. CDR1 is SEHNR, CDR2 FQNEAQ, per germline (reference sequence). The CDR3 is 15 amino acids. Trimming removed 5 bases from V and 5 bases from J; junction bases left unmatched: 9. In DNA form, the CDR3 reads TGTGCCAGCAGCCCCGGGACAGGGGAGTACCACGAGCAGTACTTC. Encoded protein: CASSPGTGEYHEQYF.

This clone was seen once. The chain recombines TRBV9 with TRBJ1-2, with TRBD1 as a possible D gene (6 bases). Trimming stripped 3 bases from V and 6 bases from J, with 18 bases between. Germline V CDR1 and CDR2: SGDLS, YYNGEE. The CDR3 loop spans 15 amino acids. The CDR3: CASSAWEGGYNGYTF. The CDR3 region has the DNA TGTGCCAGCAGCGCCTGGGAGGGGGGATACAATGGCTACACCTTC. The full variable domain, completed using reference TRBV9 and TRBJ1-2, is DSGVTQTPKHLITATGQRVTLRCSPRSGDLSVYWYQQSLDQGLQFLIQYYNGEERAKGNILERFSAQQFPDLHSELNLSSLELGDSALYFCASSAWEGGYNGYTFGSGTRLTVV.

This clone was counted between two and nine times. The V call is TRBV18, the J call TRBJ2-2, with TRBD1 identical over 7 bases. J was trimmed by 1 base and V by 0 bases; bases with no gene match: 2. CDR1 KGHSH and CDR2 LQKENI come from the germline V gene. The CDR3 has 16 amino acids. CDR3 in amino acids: CASSPPTGLNTGELFF. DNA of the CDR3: TGTGCCAGCTCACCACCGACAGGGTTGAACACCGGGGAGCTGTTTTTT.

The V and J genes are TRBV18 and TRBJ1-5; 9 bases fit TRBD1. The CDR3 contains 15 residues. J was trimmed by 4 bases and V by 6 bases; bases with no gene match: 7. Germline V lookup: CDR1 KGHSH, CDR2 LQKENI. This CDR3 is CASSLGQGKNQPQHF. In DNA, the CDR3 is TGTGCCAGCTCGTTGGGACAGGGAAAGAATCAGCCCCAGCATTTT.

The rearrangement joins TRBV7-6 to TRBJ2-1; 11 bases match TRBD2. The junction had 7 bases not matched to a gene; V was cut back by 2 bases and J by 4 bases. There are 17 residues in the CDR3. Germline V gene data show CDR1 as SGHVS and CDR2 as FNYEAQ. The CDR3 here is CASSLQLAGVLYNEQFF. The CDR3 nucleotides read TGTGCCAGCAGCTTACAACTAGCGGGGGTATTATACAATGAGCAGTTCTTC.

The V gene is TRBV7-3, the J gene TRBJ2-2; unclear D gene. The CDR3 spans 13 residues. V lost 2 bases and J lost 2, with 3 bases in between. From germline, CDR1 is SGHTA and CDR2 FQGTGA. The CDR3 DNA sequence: TGTGCCAGCAGCTTAGGCAACACCGGGGAGCTGTTTTTT. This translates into CASSLGNTGELFF. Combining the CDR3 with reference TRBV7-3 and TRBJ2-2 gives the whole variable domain GAGVSQTPSNKVTEKGKYVELRCDPISGHTALYWYRQSLGQGPEFLIYFQGTGAADDSGLPNDRFFAVRPEGSVSTLKIQRTERGDSAVYLCASSLGNTGELFFGEGSRLTVL.

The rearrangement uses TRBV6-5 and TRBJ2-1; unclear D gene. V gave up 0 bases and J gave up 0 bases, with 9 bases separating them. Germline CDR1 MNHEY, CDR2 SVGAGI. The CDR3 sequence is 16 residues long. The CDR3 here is CASSYSSASSYNEQFF. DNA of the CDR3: TGTGCCAGCAGTTACTCAAGCGCGAGCTCCTACAATGAGCAGTTCTTC.

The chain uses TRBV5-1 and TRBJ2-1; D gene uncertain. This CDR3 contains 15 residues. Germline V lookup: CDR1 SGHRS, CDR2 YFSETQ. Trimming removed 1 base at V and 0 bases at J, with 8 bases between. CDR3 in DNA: TGCGCCAGCAGCTTGACTTTTAGCTCCTACAATGAGCAGTTCTTC. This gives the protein CASSLTFSSYNEQFF.